The 26 T cell receptor beta chains presented below share a single source sample, sequenced in a study of shared clonotypes between healthy human individuals (TCRdb year 2020). Libraries were prepared through the immunoSEQ multiplex PCR assay. TCRdb obtained this table from immuneACCESS and retained in-frame rearrangements with V and J assigned. These tables miss some clones; where compared with another copy, unresolved V genes account for less than half of the shortfall, and the remainder is unexplained. Across this sample there are about 2.4 million clones, with roughly 93% seen only once. The leading ten clones occupy 0.36% of the sample. The sequenced sample consisted of naive CD4+ T cells from PBMCs. The cell subset or site label here, explained by the study, means: CD45RA+ positively selected. The receptors were gathered from a man in his late teens or twenties in good health. Some clones in this sample may be carry-over from other donors' samples.

This chain uses TRBV6-8 with TRBJ2-3, with D maybe TRBD2 (7 bases). Germline V gene data show CDR1 as MNHGY and CDR2 as SAAAGT. The V end lost 7 bases, the J end lost 1 base, and 24 bases lay between the germline ends. The CDR3 runs to 18 residues. The CDR3 coding sequence is TGTGCCAGCACCCCCCCGCTAGCGGAGAGGGGGGGCACAGATACGCAGTATTTT. Protein sequence: CASTPPLAERGGTDTQYF.

Here the CDR3 DNA reads TGCGCCAGCAGCCAAGAGGGCCTTAGCGGTGCTAACACCGGGGAGCTGTTTTTT. This sequence encodes CASSQEGLSGANTGELFF. The chain employs TRBV4-1 and TRBJ2-2, with D tentatively TRBD2 (6 bases). CDR1 and CDR2 from the germline V gene are MGHRA and YSYEKL. Trimming took 0 bases from V and 2 from J, leaving 16 bases between them. The CDR3 runs to 18 residues.

The chain has TRBV9 and TRBJ1-2; 8 nucleotides line up with TRBD1. The CDR3 length is 14 residues. After removal of 3 bases from V and 2 bases from J, the junction contained 3 bases not matched to a gene. Looked up from germline, CDR1 is SGDLS and CDR2 is YYNGEE. CDR3 sequence: CASSGWDRNYGYTF. CDR3 sequence (DNA): TGTGCCAGCAGCGGATGGGACAGGAACTATGGCTACACCTTC.

This rearrangement joins TRBV30 to TRBJ2-1; tentatively, D is TRBD2 (6 bases). The CDR3 is 13 residues long. V lost 4 bases to trimming and J lost 16 bases, with 23 bases between them. The germline V gene has CDR1 GTSNPN and CDR2 SVGIG (reference sequence). CDR3 protein: CAWTLRESQEAFF. DNA of the CDR3: TGTGCCTGGACCTTACGGGAGTCCCAGGAGGCATTCTTC.

As for this clone: Other DNA sequences in the same sample also yield this CDR3. The chain joins TRBV20-1 to TRBJ2-3, with a weak D call TRBD1 (5 bases). The germline V gene has CDR1 DFQATT and CDR2 SNEGSKA (reference sequence). V shed 6 bases and J shed 4 bases, with 8 bases lying between them. CDR3 length equals 11 residues. As DNA, the CDR3 is TGCAGTGCCACAGGTCCAGATACGCAGTATTTT. Amino acids: CSATGPDTQYF.

The V call is TRBV6-5, the J call TRBJ2-1, with 7 bases matching TRBD2. The CDR3 consists of 14 residues. CDR1 MNHEY and CDR2 SVGAGI come from the germline V gene. Germline trimming cut 2 bases from V and 11 bases from J; bases unmatched to any gene: 9. The CDR3 here is CASSYQGLTSQQFF. CDR3 DNA sequence: TGTGCCAGCAGTTACCAGGGACTAACTTCTCAGCAGTTCTTC.

This chain connects TRBV6-1 to TRBJ2-7, with TRBD1 matching 7 bases. This CDR3 has 13 residues. V trimming: 9 bases; J trimming: 2 bases; junction bases outside the gene matches: 7. CDR1 and CDR2 from the germline V gene are MNHNS and SASEGT. CDR3 in amino acids: CASTGQVAYEQYF. The DNA of the CDR3 is TGTGCCAGTACCGGACAGGTAGCCTACGAGCAGTACTTC.

A single count supports this clone. This chain uses TRBV6-1 with TRBJ2-1; 7 bases are shared with TRBD1. The J segment lost 2 bases and the V segment lost 4 bases, leaving 14 bases of the junction unmatched. This CDR3 has 18 residues. Germline values: CDR1 MNHNS, CDR2 SASEGT. The CDR3, as DNA: TGTGCCAGCAGTGGCCCCGTACAGGGGATAAAAACCTACAATGAGCAGTTCTTC. Its protein product is CASSGPVQGIKTYNEQFF.

This rearrangement joins TRBV5-5 to TRBJ1-1; tentatively, D is TRBD1 (5 bases). The CDR3 totals 15 residues. CDR1 is SGHKS and CDR2 is YYEKEE in the germline V gene (reference sequence). V was pared by 5 bases and J by 4 bases, with 18 bases between. CDR3 region: CASSSMRQSGTEAFF. The CDR3 DNA is TGTGCCAGCAGTTCGATGAGACAGTCCGGCACTGAAGCTTTCTTT. Drawing the rest from reference TRBV5-5 and TRBJ1-1, the complete variable domain is DAGVTQSPTHLIKTRGQQVTLRCSPISGHKSVSWYQQVLGQGPQFIFQYYEKEERGRGNFPDRFSARQFPNYSSELNVNALLLGDSALYLCASSSMRQSGTEAFFGQGTRLTVV.

The genes are TRBV27 and TRBJ2-7; TRBD2 might be the D (6 bases). V gave up 2 bases and J gave up 0 bases, with 17 bases separating them. Germline V CDR1 and CDR2: MNHEY, SMNVEV (reference sequence). CDR3 length: 17 amino acids. CDR3 nucleotides: TGTGCCAGCAGTTTAAGGCCCCCGGGGGTTAGCTCCTACGAGCAGTACTTC. Translating it yields CASSLRPPGVSSYEQYF.

The chain has TRBV6-6 and TRBJ1-2; D gene uncertain. CDR1 and CDR2 (germline): MNHNY, SVGAGI (reference sequence). The germline V and J ends were trimmed by 6 bases and 1 base, with 15 bases remaining between them. This CDR3 contains 15 residues. The CDR3 loop is CASSSTRGGNYGYTF. The DNA for the CDR3 is TGTGCCAGCAGCTCGACCCGAGGTGGTAACTATGGCTACACCTTC.

The CDR3 is CASSPRLAGTYEQYF. Here the CDR3 DNA reads TGTGCCAGCAGCCCCCGACTAGCGGGAACCTACGAGCAGTACTTC. The genes are TRBV7-3 and TRBJ2-7, with 11 bases fitting TRBD2. The J segment lost 2 bases and the V segment lost 5 bases, leaving 5 bases of the junction unmatched. The CDR3 length is 15 residues. CDR1 is SGHTA, CDR2 FQGTGA, per germline.

The J gene is TRBJ1-2, the V gene TRBV5-4; 9 bases fit TRBD1. The length of the CDR3 is 15 residues. The V and J ends lost 3 bases and 8 bases, in that order; junction bases with no gene match: 11. Per germline, CDR1 SGHNT and CDR2 YYREEE (reference sequence). The CDR3 region has the DNA TGTGCCAGCAGCTCCTTCGACACAGGGGGCGCGGGCTACACCTTC. It yields the protein CASSSFDTGGAGYTF.

V and J are TRBV28 and TRBJ2-7, with 11 bases lining up with TRBD1. The ends lost 6 bases at V and 6 bases at J; junction bases unmatched: 13. The CDR3 totals 16 residues. From germline, CDR1 is MDHEN and CDR2 SYDVKM. As DNA, the CDR3 is TGTGCCAGCAGCCCAATCCCGGGACAGGGGGTCAGCGAGCAGTACTTC. It encodes CASSPIPGQGVSEQYF. Together with reference TRBV28 and TRBJ2-7, the CDR3 gives the full variable domain: DVKVTQSSRYLVKRTGEKVFLECVQDMDHENMFWYRQDPGLGLRLIYFSYDVKMKEKGDIPEGYSVSREKKERFSLILESASTNQTSMYLCASSPIPGQGVSEQYFGPGTRLTVT.

The chain employs TRBV5-1 and TRBJ2-5; D possibly corresponds to TRBD2 (6 bases). The CDR3 runs to 16 residues. V was shortened by 3 bases and J by 1 base, with 16 bases between the two germline ends. Germline values: CDR1 SGHRS, CDR2 YFSETQ. The CDR3 reads CASSWGFGGAQETQYF. CDR3 sequence (DNA): TGCGCCAGCAGCTGGGGTTTCGGCGGGGCCCAAGAGACCCAGTACTTC.

The chain uses TRBV18 and TRBJ2-7; tentatively, D is TRBD2 (6 bases). Germline lookup yields CDR1 KGHSH and CDR2 LQKENI. The length of the CDR3 is 16 residues. The ends were cut back, 3 bases at V and 4 bases at J, with 19 bases in the middle. The CDR3, as DNA: TGTGCCAGCTCACCCGTGGCCGGGACTGCAGCTTACGAGCAGTACTTC. Translating gives CASSPVAGTAAYEQYF.

The rearrangement uses TRBV2 and TRBJ2-1, with D possibly matching TRBD2 (5 bases). Germline V CDR1 and CDR2: SNHLY, FYNNEI. This CDR3 is built from 15 residues. Trimming left V 5 bases short and J 2 bases short, with 13 bases between. CDR3 sequence (DNA): TGTGCCAGCAGTAGAGGGAGAGGGCCCTACAATGAGCAGTTCTTC. It is translated as CASSRGRGPYNEQFF. Based on the CDR3 plus reference TRBV2 and TRBJ2-1, the full variable domain is EPEVTQTPSHQVTQMGQEVILRCVPISNHLYFYWYRQILGQKVEFLVSFYNNEISEKSEIFDDQFSVERPDGSNFTLKIRSTKLEDSAMYFCASSRGRGPYNEQFFGPGTRLTVL.

This clone has a handful of counts. The chain is built from TRBV11-2 and TRBJ1-1; no clear D gene. V lost 2 bases, J lost 3 bases, and 7 bases lay in between. The CDR3 totals 13 residues. Germline-derived CDR1 and CDR2 are SGHAT and FQNNGV. Written as DNA, the CDR3 is TGTGCCAGCAGCTTACTCTTGGACACTGAAGCTTTCTTT. Translation gives CASSLLLDTEAFF.

The J gene is TRBJ1-2, the V gene TRBV6-4, with a weak D call TRBD1 (5 bases). Germline CDR1 is MRHNA and CDR2 is SNTAGT. Trimming pared 7 bases from V and 8 bases from J, leaving 14 bases between. The CDR3 sequence is 12 residues long. The CDR3 region has the DNA TGTGCCAGCAAAGGGACCCTCGGCGGCTACACCTTC. Encoded protein: CASKGTLGGYTF.

The V and J genes are TRBV2 and TRBJ1-5; 12 nucleotides align to TRBD1. This CDR3 has 16 residues. V trimming: 6 bases; J trimming: 6 bases; junction bases outside the gene matches: 9. CDR1 is SNHLY and CDR2 is FYNNEI in the germline V gene. The CDR3 DNA sequence: TGTGCCAGCAGCTCCACCGGGACAGGGGGCGGTCAGCCCCAGCATTTT. This translates into CASSSTGTGGGQPQHF. The complete variable domain, with remaining parts taken from reference TRBV2 and TRBJ1-5, reads EPEVTQTPSHQVTQMGQEVILRCVPISNHLYFYWYRQILGQKVEFLVSFYNNEISEKSEIFDDQFSVERPDGSNFTLKIRSTKLEDSAMYFCASSSTGTGGGQPQHFGDGTRLSIL.

The chain joins TRBV6-5 to TRBJ2-7; 7 bases are a match to TRBD2. V lost 2 bases to trimming and J lost 3 bases; unmatched junction nucleotides: 7. The CDR3 is 15 residues long. Germline-derived CDR1 and CDR2 are MNHEY and SVGAGI. In DNA, the CDR3 is TGTGCCAGCAGTTACCGAGGGAGGGGCTACTACGAGCAGTACTTC. Encoded protein: CASSYRGRGYYEQYF.

This clone is a singleton in its sample. The chain carries TRBV5-1 and TRBJ1-2, with TRBD1 matching over 9 bases. Germline values: CDR1 SGHRS, CDR2 YFSETQ. After removal of 4 bases from V and 2 bases from J, the junction contained 12 bases not matched to a gene. This CDR3 is built from 17 residues. CDR3 residues: CASSRGPNRGRNYGYTF. CDR3 DNA sequence: TGCGCCAGCAGCCGAGGGCCTAACAGGGGGCGCAACTATGGCTACACCTTC.

The chain employs TRBV29-1 and TRBJ2-5; D may be TRBD1 (5 bases). This CDR3 is 12 amino acids long. The germline CDR1 and CDR2 sequences are SQVTM and ANQGSEA. V lost 7 bases, J lost 5 bases, and 14 bases lay in between. In nucleotides, the CDR3 is TGCAGCGCATCCAGGGATTCGGAGACCCAGTACTTC. Translation: CSASRDSETQYF.

The rearrangement links TRBV19 to TRBJ1-1; D may be TRBD1 (6 bases). The CDR3 covers 16 residues. CDR1 is LNHDA, CDR2 SQIVND, per germline (reference sequence). V was trimmed by 5 bases and J by 1 base, leaving 17 bases between them. CDR3 protein: CASSPFGGLGNTEAFF. The CDR3 DNA is TGTGCCAGTAGTCCATTCGGGGGCCTTGGGAACACTGAAGCTTTCTTT. Using reference TRBV19 and TRBJ1-1 for the parts outside the CDR3, the full variable domain is DGGITQSPKYLFRKEGQNVTLSCEQNLNHDAMYWYRQDPGQGLRLIYYSQIVNDFQKGDIAEGYSVSREKKESFPLTVTSAQKNPTAFYLCASSPFGGLGNTEAFFGQGTRLTVV.

A single count supports this clone. The V call is TRBV11-1, the J call TRBJ1-4; 7 nucleotides agree with TRBD1. The germline V gene encodes CDR1 SGHAT and CDR2 FQDESV (reference sequence). The V gene end was trimmed by 5 bases and the J gene end by 3 bases; junction bases not matched to a gene: 6. The CDR3 spans 15 residues. CDR3 loop: CASSPWDSPNEKLFF. The CDR3 DNA reads TGTGCCAGCAGCCCGTGGGACAGCCCTAATGAAAAACTGTTTTTT. Full variable domain (missing parts from reference TRBV11-1 and TRBJ1-4): EAEVAQSPRYKITEKSQAVAFWCDPISGHATLYWYRQILGQGPELLVQFQDESVVDDSQLPKDRFSAERLKGVDSTLKIQPAELGDSAMYLCASSPWDSPNEKLFFGSGTQLSVL.

V is TRBV7-6 and J is TRBJ2-2; 8 bases line up with TRBD2. Losses at the gene ends were 5 bases for V and 7 bases for J; bases not matched to a gene: 9. This CDR3 is 15 amino acids long. CDR1 is SGHVS, CDR2 FNYEAQ, per germline. The CDR3 DNA follows: TGTGCCAGCAGCGCCACCGGGACTAGGGGCGGGGAGCTGTTTTTT. This translates into CASSATGTRGGELFF.